The present TCR beta chain was sequenced within a study of blood T cell repertoires in COVID-19. Turning to the study itself: Whether acute or convalescent, the COVID-19 samples came from the United States, Italy and Spain. Nucleic acid was either cDNA or gDNA, and it came from T cells, B-cell-depleted T cells, or PBMCs.

The ends were cut back, 5 bases at V and 3 bases at J, with 14 bases in the middle. Germline V gene data show CDR1 as MNHEY and CDR2 as SVGAGI. CDR3 length equals 14 residues. Per the authors' pipeline: It was from reference gene primer amplification that nucleated cell counts were estimated. TCRdb's copy holds only in-frame clones and misses some; the assay was immunoSEQ multiplex PCR. Clonal size and the V and J genes are those of that table, whereas D and trimming came from the DNA. Among 250,000 to 300,000 clones, roughly 89% were seen once, and the ten largest hold over 8.5%. V gene TRBV6-5 combines with J gene TRBJ2-7, with D possibly TRBD2 on 5 matching bases. Sequencing used peripheral blood. The TCR comes from a woman aged 25 to 39 with COVID-19, enrolled during active disease. CDR3 protein: CASSLRDPSYEQYF. The DNA of the CDR3 is TGTGCCAGCAGTCTCCGGGATCCAAGCTACGAGCAGTACTTC.